These 9 T cell receptor beta chains share one sample of origin, sequenced in a study of blood T cells in healthy people across ages (dated by TCRdb to about 2015). The library was obtained by 5' RACE. A second PCR of about 6 to 11 cycles was performed with a sample-barcoded 5' primer and a J-beta primer mix. Using fastp at Q25 and MiXCR, TCRdb reprocessed the public reads and kept productive beta chains. Each record represents a unique CDR3 protein, reported with the most common genes and DNA among its rows. This sample gives roughly 1.9 million distinct CDR3 sequences in total; approximately 39% of them show up just once. The biggest ten clones account for roughly 23% of the sample. The sample taken for sequencing was blood. The source is a human donor in good health.

The chain uses TRBV3-1 and TRBJ1-2; D ambiguous. Looked up from germline, CDR1 is LGHDT and CDR2 is YNNKEL (reference sequence). V was clipped by 7 bases and J by 4 bases, with 13 bases between them. This CDR3 contains 13 residues. Written as DNA, the CDR3 is TGTGCCAGCAACCATAGGCAGATCTATGGCTACACCTTC. As protein: CASNHRQIYGYTF.

The chain employs TRBV12-1 and TRBJ1-2; the table gives TRBD1 as D, unverified against the DNA. TRBV12-1 counts as a pseudogene. The CDR3 is 14 amino acids. Here the CDR3 DNA reads TGTGCCAGCAGCTTTTCTTTAGGGGTTTATGGCTACACCTTC. Residues: CASSFSLGVYGYTF.

The rearrangement links TRBV4-1 to TRBJ2-7, with a possible D match to TRBD1 (5 bases). The germline CDR1 and CDR2 sequences are MGHRA and YSYEKL. With 4 bases removed from V and 2 bases from J, the gap between germline ends came to 15 bases. The CDR3 runs to 15 residues. Written as DNA, the CDR3 is TGCGCCAGCAGCCCCAATTCGGACACGGCCTACGAGCAGTACTTC. Translated, it gives CASSPNSDTAYEQYF.

Note on this clonotype: Germline is not matched at one junction end, which may reflect a read error. The gene calls are TRBV12-3 or TRBV12-4 and TRBJ2-4; 7 nucleotides agree with TRBD1. The CDR3 extends over 15 amino acids. In DNA form, the CDR3 reads TGTGCCAGCAGCCCCAGCGTCCAGGGGGTTGGCGAGCAGTACTTT. Protein sequence: CASSPSVQGVGEQYF.

This clonotype was detected only a few times. The rearrangement links TRBV12-3 or TRBV12-4 to TRBJ1-2, with D unresolved. This CDR3 region has 13 residues. The ends were cut back, 3 bases at V and 8 bases at J, with 13 bases in the middle. The CDR3 protein is CASSFASFEGYTF. DNA for the CDR3: TGTGCCAGCAGTTTCGCCTCCTTTGAGGGCTACACCTTC.

Details on this clonotype: One end of the junction is discordant with germline, which a read error may explain. The V gene is TRBV27, the J gene TRBJ2-5; 7 nucleotides align to TRBD2. The CDR3 sequence is 15 residues long. Germline CDR1 reads MNHEY; CDR2 reads SMNVEV (reference sequence). The CDR3 region is CAGSHRDRGEETQYF. For the CDR3, the DNA is TGTGCCGGCAGTCATAGGGACCGGGGGGAGGAGACCCAGTACTTC.

This clonotype occurred once. V and J are TRBV5-1 and TRBJ2-3; TRBD1 might be the D (6 bases). Trimming stripped 4 bases from V and 1 base from J, with 16 bases between. Germline V CDR1 and CDR2: SGHRS, YFSETQ. This CDR3 region has 16 residues. CDR3 amino acids: CASSLTPGDRTDTQYF. CDR3 in DNA: TGCGCCAGCAGCCTTACTCCAGGGGACCGCACAGATACGCAGTATTTT.

As to this clonotype: A read error is possible here, since a much larger clone lies one base away. The V and J genes are TRBV6-2 or TRBV6-3 and TRBJ1-5; TRBD1 might be the D (6 bases). Per the germline V gene, CDR1 is MNHEY and CDR2 is SVGEGT. The length of the CDR3 is 14 residues. The CDR3 DNA reads as TGTGCCAGCAGAAGGACAGTTAGCGATCAGCCCCAGCATTTT. Amino acids: CASRRTVSDQPQHF.

This clonotype has ten or more counts. The V gene is TRBV2, the J gene TRBJ2-1; D tentatively reads TRBD1 or TRBD2 (5 bases each). Germline lookup yields CDR1 SNHLY and CDR2 FYNNEI. This CDR3 contains 14 residues. Trimming shortened V by 4 bases and J by 4 bases, and 11 bases separated the two germline ends. Here the CDR3 reads CASSGGTTYNEQFF. The CDR3 DNA sequence: TGTGCCAGCAGTGGGGGGACGACTTACAATGAGCAGTTCTTC.